The 11 T cell receptor beta chains presented below share a single source sample, sequenced in a study of T cells in Graves' hyperthyroidism and ophthalmopathy. Researchers took RNA transcripts and amplified the TCR beta CDR3 regions from them. The study used the HTBI primer set for a first-round RT-PCR of the TCR CDR3. TCRdb independently ran MiXCR on the multiplex PCR reads; one entry per CDR3 protein. Of about 290,000 distinct CDR3 sequences listed, 13% were seen once; the top ten hold approximately 8.6%. The specimen sequenced was blood. These receptors came from a woman in her 30s with Graves' hyperthyroidism that later progressed to Graves' ophthalmopathy.

The J gene is TRBJ2-1, the V gene TRBV7-6; no reliable D call. Germline CDR1 reads SGHVS; CDR2 reads FNYEAQ. The CDR3 is 16 amino acids. V lost 1 base to trimming and J lost 5 bases, with 15 bases between them. CDR3 region: CASSLVYRKRDNEQFF. The CDR3 nucleotides are TGTGCCAGCAGCTTAGTTTACAGAAAAAGGGACAATGAGCAGTTCTTC.

This clonotype came up many times. This chain connects TRBV27 to TRBJ2-7; D possibly corresponds to TRBD2 (6 bases). The germline gives CDR1 MNHEY, CDR2 SMNVEV (reference sequence). This CDR3 comprises 14 residues. V was clipped by 6 bases and J by 4 bases, with 16 bases between them. The CDR3: CASSGGRTTYEQYF. The CDR3, as DNA: TGTGCCAGCAGCGGGGGAAGGACCACTTACGAGCAGTACTTC.

The CDR3: CASSQFADTEAFF. Written as DNA, the CDR3 is TGTGCCAGCAGCCAATTCGCAGACACTGAAGCTTTCTTT. V and J are TRBV3-1 and TRBJ1-1; no clear D gene. The germline gives CDR1 LGHDT, CDR2 YNNKEL (reference sequence). The CDR3 has 13 residues. Trimming left V 2 bases short and J 3 bases short, with 7 bases between.

The rearrangement links TRBV6-1 to TRBJ2-6, with D uncertain. The CDR3 extends over 15 amino acids. Trimming removed 1 base at V and 0 bases at J, with 4 bases between. From germline, CDR1 is MNHNS and CDR2 SASEGT. CDR3 coding DNA: TGTGCCAGCAGTGAAGGCTACTCTGGGGCCAACGTCCTGACTTTC. Residues: CASSEGYSGANVLTF.

This clonotype was recorded many times. The chain carries TRBV20-1 and TRBJ2-1, with 8 bases fitting TRBD2. Germline V gene lookup returns CDR1 DFQATT and CDR2 SNEGSKA (reference sequence). The CDR3 has 14 amino acids. Trimming removed 3 bases from V and 0 bases from J; junction bases left unmatched: 1. CDR3 region: CSARAGGSYNEQFF. The CDR3 nucleotides read TGCAGTGCTAGGGCGGGGGGCTCCTACAATGAGCAGTTCTTC.

This clonotype was observed many times. The chain carries TRBV20-1 and TRBJ2-7; 7 nucleotides line up with TRBD2. J lost 0 bases, V lost 6 bases, and 17 bases had no gene match. This CDR3 has 17 residues. The V gene's germline CDR1 is DFQATT and CDR2 SNEGSKA (reference sequence). The CDR3 sequence is CSAFGGGGPYSSYEQYF. The CDR3 DNA reads TGCAGTGCCTTTGGGGGGGGAGGGCCGTATTCCTCCTACGAGCAGTACTTC.

Ten or more counts support this clonotype. This chain connects TRBV11-3 to TRBJ2-3, with TRBD1 matching over 8 bases. The V segment lost 5 bases and the J segment 6 bases; nucleotides outside the gene matches: 7. There are 14 residues in the CDR3. Germline lookup yields CDR1 SGHNT and CDR2 YENEEA. The CDR3 is CASSIQGVQDTQYF. The CDR3 coding sequence is TGTGCCAGCAGCATACAGGGGGTTCAGGATACGCAGTATTTT.

This clonotype appeared many times. The CDR3 DNA reads as TGTGCCTCAAGCCGGGCGGGACGTACTGGCGAGCAGTACTTC. Encoded protein: CASSRAGRTGEQYF. The chain recombines TRBV6-2 or TRBV6-3 with TRBJ2-7; possible D gene TRBD2, 6 bases. This CDR3 has 14 amino acids. Germline CDR1 MNHEY, CDR2 SVGEGT. V dropped 11 bases and J dropped 6 bases, with 23 bases sitting between them.

This clonotype was detected many times. V usage is TRBV4-2 and J usage is TRBJ2-3, with D hard to call. Looked up from germline, CDR1 is LGHNA and CDR2 is YNFKEQ. The CDR3 has 14 residues. V was trimmed by 4 bases and J by 1 base, leaving 9 bases between them. CDR3 bases: TGTGCCAGCAGCCCAGAGGCGGGCACAGATACGCAGTATTTT. It specifies CASSPEAGTDTQYF.

This clonotype was counted many times. The chain has TRBV7-2 and TRBJ1-1; D is ambiguous. V was cut by 2 bases and J by 6 bases, with 13 bases left in between. This CDR3 is 14 amino acids long. Germline V CDR1 and CDR2: SGHTA, FQGNSA. CDR3 loop: CASSLSSRNAEAFF. CDR3 nucleotide sequence: TGTGCCAGCAGCTTATCAAGTCGCAACGCTGAAGCTTTCTTT.

The chain is built from TRBV5-4 and TRBJ2-7, with a possible D match to TRBD2 (5 bases). V was clipped by 0 bases and J by 5 bases, with 12 bases between them. The CDR3 is 14 residues long. The V gene's germline CDR1 is SGHNT and CDR2 YYREEE (reference sequence). In DNA, the CDR3 is TGTGCCAGCAGCTTGGTTACTAGGATGGACGAGCAGTACTTC. Protein product: CASSLVTRMDEQYF. Looking up the rest from reference TRBV5-4 and TRBJ2-7 gives the full variable domain: ETGVTQSPTHLIKTRGQQVTLRCSSQSGHNTVSWYQQALGQGPQFIFQYYREEENGRGNFPPRFSGLQFPNYSSELNVNALELDDSALYLCASSLVTRMDEQYFGPGTRLTVT.